Sequencing of this T cell receptor beta chain was carried out in a study of response to subunit inactivated influenza vaccine. Findings and caveats of the study: Each seasonal influenza vaccination recruits few new T cells, the authors suggested.

This clonotype was observed at least ten times. Its antigen remains unidentified. Via MiXCR, TCRdb re-called the RT-PCR reads, giving one row per CDR3 protein. This table has about 500,000 distinct CDR3 sequences, about 7.2% appearing once. This CDR3 is 12 amino acids long. Per the germline V gene, CDR1 is SGHRS and CDR2 is YFSETQ. Trimming removed 0 bases from V and 3 bases from J, with 4 bases in between. This receptor was taken from a man in his fifties or sixties who received an inactivated influenza vaccine. The rearrangement joins TRBV5-1 to TRBJ2-7; D gene unclear. The specimen was PBMCs from blood, collected around 2 years after vaccination. In DNA, the CDR3 is TGCGCCAGCAGCTTGGACGACTACGAGCAGTACTTC. Its protein product is CASSLDDYEQYF.